The next 30 T cell receptor beta chains were all read from a single sample in a study of CD8 T cells in Susac syndrome. RNA amounts of 0.5 to 1 ug underwent reverse transcription with random hexamers. TCRdb analysed the immunoSEQ multiplex PCR reads with MiXCR anew, one entry per CDR3 protein. The data show 300,000 or so distinct CDR3 sequences, about 91% seen once. The sample was CD4+ T cells from PBMCs. These receptor sequences come from a human donor with multiple sclerosis.

V usage is TRBV5-1 and J usage is TRBJ2-5; TRBD1 matches 9 bases. The CDR3 loop spans 16 amino acids. V shed 1 base, J shed 7 bases, and the junction held 11 bases outside the gene matches. Per germline, CDR1 SGHRS and CDR2 YFSETQ. Here the CDR3 DNA reads TGCGCCAGCAGCTTGACCCATGGGACAGGGAGCCGGACCCAGTACTTC. Protein product: CASSLTHGTGSRTQYF.

V usage is TRBV6-2 or TRBV6-3 and J usage is TRBJ1-2; 7 nucleotides align to TRBD1. The length of the CDR3 is 14 residues. V was pared by 7 bases and J by 1 base, with 6 bases of the junction left unmatched. Germline CDR1 and CDR2: MNHEY and SVGEGT. This CDR3 reads CASTKDRLNYGYTF. The CDR3 DNA is TGTGCCAGCACCAAGGACAGGCTTAACTATGGCTACACCTTC.

The chain recombines TRBV19 with TRBJ1-1; weak D call: TRBD1 (5 bases). Germline CDR1 reads LNHDA; CDR2 reads SQIVND (reference sequence). V was pared by 10 bases and J by 1 base, with 16 bases between. This CDR3 is 14 amino acids long. CDR3 DNA: TGTGCCACCGGTATTGGGGACGCGAACACTGAAGCTTTCTTT. Protein: CATGIGDANTEAFF. Full variable domain (remainder filled in from reference TRBV19 and TRBJ1-1): DGGITQSPKYLFRKEGQNVTLSCEQNLNHDAMYWYRQDPGQGLRLIYYSQIVNDFQKGDIAEGYSVSREKKESFPLTVTSAQKNPTAFYLCATGIGDANTEAFFGQGTRLTVV.

The V gene is TRBV29-1, the J gene TRBJ1-1; 9 bases fit TRBD1. V was clipped by 4 bases and J by 6 bases; unmatched bases: 9. Per the germline V gene, CDR1 is SQVTM and CDR2 is ANQGSEA. The CDR3 consists of 14 residues. The CDR3 reads CSVVAGQGLSEAFF. Here the CDR3 DNA reads TGCAGCGTTGTGGCCGGACAGGGGTTATCTGAAGCTTTCTTT.

The CDR3 nucleotides read TGTGCCAGCAGTGAAGCGTTACAGGTCGTCTATGGCTACACCTTC. Protein product: CASSEALQVVYGYTF. The chain joins TRBV6-1 to TRBJ1-2, with D maybe TRBD1 (5 bases). Germline CDR1 and CDR2: MNHNS and SASEGT. V lost 0 bases, J lost 4 bases, and 12 bases lay in between. This CDR3 has 15 amino acids.

A note on this clonotype: The junction differs from germline at one of its ends, possibly a read error. The rearrangement joins TRBV7-7 to TRBJ2-2; 12 nucleotides agree with TRBD2. The CDR3 totals 17 residues. Germline CDR1 is SSHAT and CDR2 is FNYEAQ (reference sequence). The CDR3 DNA reads as TGTGCTAGCAGCCTTACTAGCGGGGGGCCGAACACCGGGGAGCTGTTTTTT. Protein sequence: CASSLTSGGPNTGELFF.

This chain links TRBV11-2 with TRBJ2-7, with 7 bases that match TRBD2. This CDR3 is built from 16 residues. Germline lookup yields CDR1 SGHAT and CDR2 FQNNGV. V was clipped by 2 bases and J by 4 bases; unmatched bases: 11. The CDR3 DNA sequence: TGTGCCAGCAGCTTAACTGGCGGGAGTGGAGGGTACGAGCAGTACTTC. It is translated as CASSLTGGSGGYEQYF.

V is TRBV6-5 and J is TRBJ1-2; 9 nucleotides line up with TRBD1. The germline CDR1 and CDR2 sequences are MNHEY and SVGAGI. This CDR3 has 14 residues. With V trimmed by 6 bases and J by 5 bases, 7 bases remained unmatched. The CDR3 nucleotides read TGTGCCAGCAGGGAATCCGGGACAGGGTATGGCTACACCTTC. Translating it yields CASRESGTGYGYTF.

The gene calls are TRBV19 and TRBJ2-3, with D perhaps matching TRBD2 (5 bases). CDR1 and CDR2 from the germline V gene are LNHDA and SQIVND (reference sequence). V was cut by 2 bases and J by 2 bases, with 8 bases left in between. This CDR3 comprises 14 residues. Here the CDR3 reads CASSITGVTDTQYF. Here the CDR3 DNA reads TGTGCCAGTAGTATAACCGGGGTCACAGATACGCAGTATTTT.

The rearrangement joins TRBV3-1 to TRBJ2-1, with D unclear. V was pared by 0 bases and J by 0 bases, with 15 bases between. The CDR3 has 18 amino acids. Looked up from germline, CDR1 is LGHDT and CDR2 is YNNKEL (reference sequence). The CDR3 spells CASSQERHYTLSYNEQFF. The DNA for the CDR3 is TGTGCCAGCAGCCAAGAGAGGCACTATACACTCTCCTACAATGAGCAGTTCTTC.

J is TRBJ1-6 and V is TRBV7-9; 7 bases line up with TRBD1. In germline, CDR1 is SEHNR, CDR2 FQNEAQ (reference sequence). CDR3 size: 17 residues. Losses at the gene ends were 1 base for V and 14 bases for J; bases not matched to a gene: 17. The CDR3: CASSLGLSTGRRRALHF. In DNA form, the CDR3 reads TGTGCCAGCAGCTTAGGTCTGTCGACAGGGCGTCGTCGAGCCCTCCACTTT.

This clonotype was picked up a small number of times. The chain is built from TRBV20-1 and TRBJ2-3; no clear D. V dropped 5 bases and J dropped 0 bases, with 6 bases sitting between them. The CDR3 runs to 12 residues. Germline values: CDR1 DFQATT, CDR2 SNEGSKA (reference sequence). The CDR3 region is CSALTSTDTQYF. The CDR3 bases are TGCAGTGCTTTGACTAGCACAGATACGCAGTATTTT.

This rearrangement joins TRBV20-1 to TRBJ2-3, with 15 bases fitting TRBD2. CDR3 length equals 15 residues. V was clipped by 6 bases and J by 7 bases; unmatched bases: 8. CDR1 and CDR2 (germline): DFQATT, SNEGSKA (reference sequence). CDR3 loop: CSAWTSGRARNTQYF. CDR3 sequence (DNA): TGCAGTGCCTGGACTAGCGGGAGGGCGAGGAATACGCAGTATTTT.

The chain has TRBV4-1 and TRBJ1-5; no clear D gene. V was trimmed by 4 bases and J by 0 bases, leaving 16 bases between them. There are 17 residues in the CDR3. The V gene's germline CDR1 is MGHRA and CDR2 YSYEKL. CDR3 sequence (DNA): TGCGCCAGCAGCCCCCAGGTCGAGAGGGTTAGCAATCAGCCCCAGCATTTT. Translated, it gives CASSPQVERVSNQPQHF.

This chain uses TRBV7-9 with TRBJ2-7; perhaps TRBD2 as D (7 bases). V was pared by 8 bases and J by 3 bases, with 20 bases between. Germline values: CDR1 SEHNR, CDR2 FQNEAQ (reference sequence). CDR3 length equals 15 residues. In nucleotides, the CDR3 is TGTGCCAGCGCCATAAGGGGGACTACCGACTACGAGCAGTACTTC. As protein: CASAIRGTTDYEQYF.

This chain's CDR3 is CASSQSGMETQYF. In nucleotides, the CDR3 is TGTGCCAGCAGCCAGAGTGGAATGGAGACCCAGTACTTC. The chain couples TRBV3-1 to TRBJ2-5; no definite D call. Per the germline V gene, CDR1 is LGHDT and CDR2 is YNNKEL (reference sequence). V was clipped by 3 bases and J by 5 bases, with 10 bases between them. The CDR3 is 13 residues long.

This rearrangement joins TRBV21-1 to TRBJ2-6. TRBV21-1 is a listed pseudogene. The CDR3 loop spans 16 amino acids. The CDR3 spells CASSSRQSSGANVLTF. CDR3 bases: TGTGCCAGCAGCAGTCGACAAAGCTCTGGGGCCAACGTCCTGACTTTC.

The chain combines TRBV9 with TRBJ2-1, with D uncertain. CDR3 length: 15 amino acids. From germline, CDR1 is SGDLS and CDR2 YYNGEE. V gave up 0 bases and J gave up 2 bases, with 9 bases separating them. The CDR3 loop is CASSVGGAAYNEQFF. The CDR3, as DNA: TGTGCCAGCAGCGTAGGGGGTGCCGCCTACAATGAGCAGTTCTTC.

V is TRBV4-3 and J is TRBJ2-3; TRBD1 matches at 9 bases. Trimming took 1 base from V and 5 from J; bases not matched to a gene: 7. Germline CDR1 and CDR2: LGHNA and YSLEER. CDR3 size: 16 residues. The CDR3 region is CASSQGLGQGRDTQYF. DNA for the CDR3: TGCGCCAGCAGCCAAGGGTTAGGACAGGGGAGAGATACGCAGTATTTT.

There are a few counts of this clonotype. A read error may account for a junction end that differs from germline. The chain has TRBV6-5 and TRBJ2-7; TRBD1 or TRBD2 may be the D gene (5 bases each). The germline CDR1 and CDR2 sequences are MNHEY and SVGAGI. This CDR3 is 15 amino acids long. The DNA for the CDR3 is TGTGCCAGCAGCCCCGGGACCGCTTCCTCCCACGAGCAGTACTTC. Translating it yields CASSPGTASSHEQYF.

The chain has TRBV5-1 and TRBJ2-5; 12 bases match TRBD2. The germline V gene encodes CDR1 SGHRS and CDR2 YFSETQ. V trimming: 4 bases; J trimming: 2 bases; junction bases outside the gene matches: 6. The CDR3 is made up of 16 amino acids. The CDR3 protein is CASSPGLAGLQETQYF. The CDR3, as DNA: TGCGCCAGCAGCCCCGGACTAGCGGGACTACAAGAGACCCAGTACTTC.

The gene calls are TRBV7-9 and TRBJ1-5, with 7 positions matching TRBD1. The CDR3 consists of 16 residues. V was pared by 5 bases and J by 3 bases, with 10 bases of the junction left unmatched. Germline-derived CDR1 and CDR2 are SEHNR and FQNEAQ (reference sequence). The CDR3 reads CASSTQRQGVNQPQHF. The DNA of the CDR3 is TGTGCCAGCAGCACACAACGTCAGGGGGTCAATCAGCCCCAGCATTTT.

The rearrangement uses TRBV23-1 and TRBJ2-5; no firm D call. TRBV23-1 is known as an ORF, though its function is uncertain. The CDR3 loop spans 13 amino acids. Trimming stripped 3 bases from V and 1 base from J, with 6 bases between. The CDR3 bases are TGCGCCAGCAGTCACAATGGCCAAGAGACCCAGTACTTC. It yields the protein CASSHNGQETQYF.

The rearrangement joins TRBV19 to TRBJ2-5, with 13 nucleotides matching TRBD2. This CDR3 comprises 15 residues. With V trimmed by 3 bases and J by 5 bases, 3 bases remained unmatched. From germline, CDR1 is LNHDA and CDR2 SQIVND (reference sequence). DNA of the CDR3: TGTGCCAGTAGTATTCGGACTAGCGGGGGTGAGACCCAGTACTTC. It specifies CASSIRTSGGETQYF.

This chain connects TRBV6-1 to TRBJ2-6, with 8 nucleotides matching TRBD1. Per the germline V gene, CDR1 is MNHNS and CDR2 is SASEGT. The CDR3 is 17 residues long. V shed 6 bases, J shed 0 bases, and the junction held 7 bases outside the gene matches. CDR3 sequence (DNA): TGTGCCAGCAGGAGGACAGGGATTAGCTCTGGGGCCAACGTCCTGACTTTC. Its protein product is CASRRTGISSGANVLTF.

This chain links TRBV20-1 with TRBJ2-1, with D hard to call. Trimming shortened V by 1 base and J by 0 bases, and 16 bases separated the two germline ends. The CDR3 spans 17 residues. Germline lookup yields CDR1 DFQATT and CDR2 SNEGSKA (reference sequence). Here the CDR3 DNA reads TGCAGTGCTAGAGCCTCTTCGACTGGAAGCTCCTACAATGAGCAGTTCTTC. Protein sequence: CSARASSTGSSYNEQFF.

The chain employs TRBV3-1 and TRBJ2-2; D remains ambiguous. Trimming stripped 1 base from V and 4 bases from J, with 7 bases between. Germline-derived CDR1 and CDR2 are LGHDT and YNNKEL (reference sequence). CDR3 length equals 14 residues. CDR3 sequence (DNA): TGTGCCAGCAGCCAAGGCGGTTCCACCGGGGAGCTGTTTTTT. As protein: CASSQGGSTGELFF.

This chain joins TRBV5-1 and TRBJ1-1; 7 nucleotides match TRBD1. Germline-derived CDR1 and CDR2 are SGHRS and YFSETQ. The CDR3 runs 13 residues. J lost 4 bases, V lost 3 bases, and 3 bases had no gene match. Here the CDR3 reads CASSYGQVTEAFF. The CDR3 bases are TGCGCCAGCAGCTACGGACAGGTCACTGAAGCTTTCTTT.

This chain uses TRBV24-1 with TRBJ2-3, with 9 bases identical to TRBD2. CDR3 length: 16 residues. V dropped 1 base and J dropped 3; count of bases not matched to a gene: 4. Germline-derived CDR1 and CDR2 are KGHDR and SFDVKD. CDR3 residues: CATSDFSGGGTDTQYF. The CDR3 DNA sequence: TGTGCCACCAGTGATTTTAGCGGGGGCGGAACAGATACGCAGTATTTT.

This clonotype has a handful of counts. The chain carries TRBV20-1 and TRBJ2-7; 9 bases match TRBD1. The germline V gene encodes CDR1 DFQATT and CDR2 SNEGSKA (reference sequence). The V and J ends lost 5 bases and 5 bases, in that order; junction bases with no gene match: 13. The CDR3 runs to 15 residues. The CDR3 nucleotides are TGCAGTGCTTCCGGAGGGACAGGGAACACCCACGAGCAGTACTTC. Its protein product is CSASGGTGNTHEQYF.